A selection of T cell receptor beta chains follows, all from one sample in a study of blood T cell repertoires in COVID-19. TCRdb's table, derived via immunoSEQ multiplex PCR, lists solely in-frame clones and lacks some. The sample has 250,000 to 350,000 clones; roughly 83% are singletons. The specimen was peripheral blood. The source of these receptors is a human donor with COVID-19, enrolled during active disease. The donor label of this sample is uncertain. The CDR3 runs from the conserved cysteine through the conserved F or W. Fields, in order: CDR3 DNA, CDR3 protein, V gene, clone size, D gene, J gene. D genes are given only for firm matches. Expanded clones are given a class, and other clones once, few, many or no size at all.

CDR3nt: TGTGCCAGCAGTCCCAGACAGGGGAACACTGAAGCTTTCTTT
CDR3aa: CASSPRQGNTEAFF
v_gene: TRBV27
abundance: -
d_gene: TRBD1
j_gene: TRBJ1-1

CDR3nt: TGTGCCAGCAGTGACCGGAGGGGACAGCCCCAGCATTTT
CDR3aa: CASSDRRGQPQHF
v_gene: TRBV6-2/TRBV6-3
abundance: -
d_gene: -
j_gene: TRBJ1-5

CDR3nt: TGTGCCAGCAGTTACCATAGGAACACTGAAGCTTTCTTT
CDR3aa: CASSYHRNTEAFF
v_gene: TRBV6-5
abundance: -
d_gene: -
j_gene: TRBJ1-1

CDR3nt: TGTGCCAGCAGCGCTGGGGGGGGACCCTTATCTGGAAACACCATATATTTT
CDR3aa: CASSAGGGPLSGNTIYF
v_gene: TRBV9
abundance: -
d_gene: -
j_gene: TRBJ1-3

CDR3nt: TGTGCCAGCAGCTTAGACCCAGCGGACCCTGCCTACAATGAGCAGTTCTTC
CDR3aa: CASSLDPADPAYNEQFF
v_gene: TRBV11-2
abundance: -
d_gene: -
j_gene: TRBJ2-1

CDR3nt: TGTGCCACCCTCGTAGCGGGACGGAATGAGCAGTTCTTC
CDR3aa: CATLVAGRNEQFF
v_gene: TRBV10-3
abundance: -
d_gene: TRBD2
j_gene: TRBJ2-1

CDR3nt: TGTGCCAGTAGTATAATGTCCGGGGAAACCTACGAGCAGTACTTC
CDR3aa: CASSIMSGETYEQYF
v_gene: TRBV19
abundance: -
d_gene: -
j_gene: TRBJ2-7

CDR3nt: TGTGCCAGCAGTGAGGTTTTGAGGGTTGGAGGCTATGGCTACACCTTC
CDR3aa: CASSEVLRVGGYGYTF
v_gene: TRBV6-4
abundance: -
d_gene: -
j_gene: TRBJ1-2

CDR3nt: TGTGCCACCAAAAACCCCAAGCGGGACTTCCGAAATGAGCAGTTCTTC
CDR3aa: CATKNPKRDFRNEQFF
v_gene: TRBV15
abundance: few
d_gene: TRBD2
j_gene: TRBJ2-1

CDR3nt: TGTGCCAGCAGCCAACTAGCGGGAGCGGCAGATACGCAGTATTTT
CDR3aa: CASSQLAGAADTQYF
v_gene: TRBV14
abundance: -
d_gene: TRBD2
j_gene: TRBJ2-3

CDR3nt: TGTGCCAGCAGCTTCGCCGGGACAAGTAATCAGCCCCAGCATTTT
CDR3aa: CASSFAGTSNQPQHF
v_gene: TRBV7-2
abundance: -
d_gene: -
j_gene: TRBJ1-5

CDR3nt: TGTGCCAGCAGCCTGGGGGCCAATCAGCCCCAGCATTTT
CDR3aa: CASSLGANQPQHF
v_gene: TRBV5-6
abundance: -
d_gene: -
j_gene: TRBJ1-5

CDR3nt: TGTGCCAGCAGTGACTCTCGGACAGTTGACGGTGAGCAGTTCTTC
CDR3aa: CASSDSRTVDGEQFF
v_gene: TRBV25-1
abundance: -
d_gene: -
j_gene: TRBJ2-1

CDR3nt: TGTGCCAGCAGGGGAGTAGCCTACGAGCAGTACTTC
CDR3aa: CASRGVAYEQYF
v_gene: TRBV27
abundance: -
d_gene: -
j_gene: TRBJ2-7

CDR3nt: TGTGCCAGCAGCCAAGATTCATACACCTTATACAATGAGCAGTTCTTC
CDR3aa: CASSQDSYTLYNEQFF
v_gene: TRBV3-1/TRBV3-2
abundance: -
d_gene: -
j_gene: TRBJ2-1

CDR3nt: TGTGCCGTGGGGGGCAGGGGGGCGGACAATGAGCAGTTCTTC
CDR3aa: CAVGGRGADNEQFF
v_gene: TRBV6-5
abundance: once
d_gene: -
j_gene: TRBJ2-1

CDR3nt: TGTGCCAGCTCGCTCGGACTAGCAGAAAGCTATGAGCAGTTCTTC
CDR3aa: CASSLGLAESYEQFF
v_gene: TRBV18
abundance: few
d_gene: TRBD2
j_gene: TRBJ2-1

CDR3nt: TGTGCCACCATGTTGGGGCTGCCTGGTAATGAAAAACTGTTTTTT
CDR3aa: CATMLGLPGNEKLFF
v_gene: TRBV27
abundance: -
d_gene: -
j_gene: TRBJ1-4

CDR3nt: TGTGCCAGCAGTGCTACTAGCGGCTCCTACAATGAGCAGTTCTTC
CDR3aa: CASSATSGSYNEQFF
v_gene: TRBV2
abundance: -
d_gene: TRBD2
j_gene: TRBJ2-1

CDR3nt: TGTGCCAGCAGCAACGGGCAGGGGGCCGTTGAGACCCAGTACTTC
CDR3aa: CASSNGQGAVETQYF
v_gene: TRBV6-5
abundance: -
d_gene: TRBD1
j_gene: TRBJ2-5

CDR3nt: TGTGCCAGCAAATCAGGGTTAAGCACAGATACGCAGTATTTT
CDR3aa: CASKSGLSTDTQYF
v_gene: TRBV6-5
abundance: -
d_gene: -
j_gene: TRBJ2-3

CDR3nt: TGTGCCAGCAGTCCGGACGGACAGGGGCTATCCTATGGCTACACCTTC
CDR3aa: CASSPDGQGLSYGYTF
v_gene: TRBV27
abundance: -
d_gene: TRBD1
j_gene: TRBJ1-2

CDR3nt: TGTGCCAGCAGCCTGGACAGGGAAACCTACGAGCAGTACTTC
CDR3aa: CASSLDRETYEQYF
v_gene: TRBV6-5
abundance: -
d_gene: TRBD1
j_gene: TRBJ2-7

CDR3nt: TGTGCCAGCAGCCTGGGACAGAATCATAATTCACCCCTCCACTTT
CDR3aa: CASSLGQNHNSPLHF
v_gene: TRBV5-4
abundance: once
d_gene: TRBD1
j_gene: TRBJ1-6

CDR3nt: TGTGCCAGCAGTGTCAACGGGGGTGAGACCCAGTACTTC
CDR3aa: CASSVNGGETQYF
v_gene: TRBV6-4
abundance: -
d_gene: -
j_gene: TRBJ2-5

CDR3nt: TGTGCCAGCAGCTTAACCCGGGATACCTACGAGCAGTACTTC
CDR3aa: CASSLTRDTYEQYF
v_gene: TRBV7-3
abundance: -
d_gene: -
j_gene: TRBJ2-7